What follows is one T cell receptor (beta chain) and its context. CDR1 and CDR2 from the germline V gene are SGHRS and YFSETQ. The CDR3 loop spans 18 amino acids. The V gene end was trimmed by 4 bases and the J gene end by 5 bases; junction bases not matched to a gene: 15. This specimen belongs to a study of PD-L1 blockade in urothelial cancer. Overall study context: Researchers looked at the blood 3 weeks (second dose) and 6 weeks after treatment began.

Generated by immunoSEQ multiplex PCR, the TCRdb table keeps only in-frame clones and is missing some. The sample has about 120,000 clones; about 82% are singletons. The sample's time point: peripheral blood 6 weeks after treatment start. The sequence came from a man aged 45-60 years with urothelial cancer. Here the sequenced sample was PBMCs, taken around atezolizumab (anti-PD-L1) treatment. The rearrangement uses TRBV5-1 and TRBJ2-1; 10 nucleotides match TRBD2. CDR3 nucleotides: TGCGCCAGCAGCACCAATCCTAGCGGGAGAGTCGCCGACAATGAGCAGTTCTTC. Protein product: CASSTNPSGRVADNEQFF.